This section outlines one TCR beta chain sequence together with its context. This sample stems from a study of blood T cell repertoires in COVID-19. Study-wide background: Acute and convalescent COVID-19 samples came from the United States, Italy and Spain. PBMCs, B-cell-depleted T cells, or T cells provided the cDNA or gDNA that made up the material.

The CDR3 contains 16 residues. Germline V gives CDR1 MDHEN, CDR2 SYDVKM. Deletions cut 3 bases from V and 1 base from J, with 15 bases between. Study processing details: Estimation of nucleated cell counts relied on the amplification of reference gene primers. Produced via immunoSEQ multiplex PCR; TCRdb's table is partial and in-frame only. The V and J calls and clone size were taken over from that table, and D and trimming were inferred from the DNA. This sample yields 200,000 or so clones, of which 84% are seen a single time; approximately 13% belongs to the top ten. V and J are TRBV28 and TRBJ2-5; the D is unclear. This TCR was sampled from a human donor in a cohort sampled during active COVID-19. The sample comprised peripheral blood. This CDR3 reads CASSLIDTKTQETQYF. The CDR3 DNA reads as TGTGCCAGCAGTTTGATTGACACGAAGACCCAAGAGACCCAGTACTTC. Supplemented by reference TRBV28 and TRBJ2-5, the full variable domain reads DVKVTQSSRYLVKRTGEKVFLECVQDMDHENMFWYRQDPGLGLRLIYFSYDVKMKEKGDIPEGYSVSREKKERFSLILESASTNQTSMYLCASSLIDTKTQETQYFGPGTRLLVL.